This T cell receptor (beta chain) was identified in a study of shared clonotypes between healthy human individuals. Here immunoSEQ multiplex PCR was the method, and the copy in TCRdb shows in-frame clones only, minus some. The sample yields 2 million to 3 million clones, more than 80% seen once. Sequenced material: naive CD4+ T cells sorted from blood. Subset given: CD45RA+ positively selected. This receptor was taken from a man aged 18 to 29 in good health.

This CDR3 is CASSLGGTGGQKLFF. As DNA, the CDR3 is TGTGCCAGCAGCTTGGGCGGGACAGGGGGCCAAAAACTGTTTTTT. The chain joins TRBV5-6 to TRBJ1-4; 12 nucleotides line up with TRBD1. V trimming: 0 bases; J trimming: 9 bases; junction bases outside the gene matches: 3. Germline assignment: CDR1 SGHDT and CDR2 YYEEEE. CDR3 length: 15 amino acids.